These 20 T cell receptor beta chains share one sample of origin, sequenced in a study of early T cells in non-severe SARS-CoV-2 infection. TCRdb re-derived calls from the 5' RACE reads in MiXCR, one entry per CDR3 protein. The sample carries 20,000 to 25,000 distinct CDR3 sequences, 3.6% recorded once. The sequenced sample consisted of whole blood. These receptors all come from an adult who was a healthcare worker with PCR-confirmed SARS-CoV-2 infection or an uninfected control (not recorded which).

This sequence joins TRBV4-3 and TRBJ2-7, with 7 bases identical to TRBD2. This CDR3 has 14 amino acids. Trimming at V came to 3 bases and at J to 1 base, leaving 3 bases not matched to a gene. Germline V gene sequence: CDR1 LGHNA, CDR2 YSLEER. The CDR3 sequence: CASSHTAGSYEQYF. Written as DNA, the CDR3 is TGCGCCAGCAGCCATACAGCGGGGTCCTACGAGCAGTACTTC.

By frequency in the sample, this clonotype is medium-sized. CDR3 bases: TGTGCCATCAGTGAGTCGGCAGGGGCTAGGACCCAGTACTTC. Its translation is CAISESAGARTQYF. The chain has TRBV10-3 and TRBJ2-5; perhaps TRBD1 as D (6 bases). The germline V gene encodes CDR1 ENHRY and CDR2 SYGVKD. The CDR3 covers 14 residues. Trimming shortened V by 0 bases and J by 7 bases, and 12 bases separated the two germline ends.

This clonotype was detected a few times. V usage is TRBV6-5 and J usage is TRBJ2-5; TRBD1 matches 10 bases. This CDR3 contains 16 residues. Germline V gene data show CDR1 as MNHEY and CDR2 as SVGAGI. Trimming removed 6 bases from V and 4 bases from J; junction bases left unmatched: 11. The CDR3 loop reads CASSATQGQGRETQYF. The CDR3 DNA follows: TGTGCCAGCAGCGCGACCCAGGGACAGGGGAGAGAGACCCAGTACTTC.

This clonotype is categorized as medium-sized. The chain recombines TRBV20-1 with TRBJ1-2, with 8 bases identical to TRBD1. The ends lost 6 bases at V and 7 bases at J; junction bases unmatched: 19. This CDR3 comprises 16 residues. Germline-derived CDR1 and CDR2 are DFQATT and SNEGSKA (reference sequence). CDR3: CSAPDRARGMVSGYTF. CDR3 in DNA: TGCAGTGCCCCGGACAGGGCGAGAGGGATGGTTTCTGGCTACACCTTC.

This clonotype was detected many times. CDR3 sequence: CASSVGPSQSRYTF. The CDR3 coding sequence is TGTGCCAGCAGTGTTGGGCCCTCTCAAAGCCGCTACACCTTC. The chain joins TRBV6-1 to TRBJ1-2; no reliable D call. This CDR3 is 14 amino acids long. In germline, CDR1 is MNHNS, CDR2 SASEGT. Trimming shortened V by 4 bases and J by 9 bases, and 18 bases separated the two germline ends.

This clonotype was observed at least ten times. The V gene is TRBV19, the J gene TRBJ2-6; TRBD1 might be the D (6 bases). The CDR3 is made up of 17 amino acids. V was trimmed by 3 bases and J by 3 bases, leaving 15 bases between them. The germline gives CDR1 LNHDA, CDR2 SQIVND (reference sequence). The chain's CDR3 is CASSITSRGGGANVLTF. Here the CDR3 DNA reads TGTGCCAGTAGTATCACCTCCAGGGGCGGTGGGGCCAACGTCCTGACTTTC.

This clonotype appeared many times. The V gene is TRBV4-2, the J gene TRBJ2-7, with D possibly matching TRBD2 (6 bases). The CDR3 is 15 residues long. The V end was cut by 1 base, the J end by 2 bases, with 12 bases between. The germline V gene has CDR1 LGHNA and CDR2 YNFKEQ. DNA for the CDR3: TGTGCCAGCAGCCAAGTAGAGACTAGTGCCTACGAGCAGTACTTC. Protein: CASSQVETSAYEQYF.

In this sample, this clonotype turned up many times. The chain has TRBV2 and TRBJ1-2, with TRBD1 matching over 10 bases. The CDR3 loop spans 12 amino acids. CDR1 is SNHLY and CDR2 is FYNNEI in the germline V gene. J lost 7 bases, V lost 8 bases, and 4 bases had no gene match. In DNA, the CDR3 is TGTGCCAGCCGGACAGGGGGAGTTGGCTACACCTTC. Translation: CASRTGGVGYTF.

The sample holds many counts of this clonotype. The chain recombines TRBV7-8 with TRBJ2-3; perhaps TRBD2 as D (6 bases). This CDR3 comprises 14 residues. V gave up 3 bases and J gave up 0 bases, with 7 bases separating them. Germline V CDR1 and CDR2: SGHVS, FQNEAQ. The CDR3 DNA is TGTGCCAGCAGCTTCCGGGGGAGCACAGATACGCAGTATTTT. Protein: CASSFRGSTDTQYF.

This clonotype was picked up many times. V gene TRBV9 combines with J gene TRBJ2-7; D remains ambiguous. The CDR3 contains 13 residues. CDR1 and CDR2 from the germline V gene are SGDLS and YYNGEE. V lost 0 bases, J lost 3 bases, and 7 bases lay in between. Here the CDR3 DNA reads TGTGCCAGCAGCGTAGCCTTAGACTACGAGCAGTACTTC. As protein: CASSVALDYEQYF.

This clonotype was detected many times. This chain uses TRBV9 with TRBJ2-1; TRBD1 matches 8 bases. This CDR3 has 15 residues. CDR1 and CDR2 (germline): SGDLS, YYNGEE. V shed 4 bases and J 6 bases; nucleotides not matched to a gene: 9. As DNA, the CDR3 is TGTGCCAGCAGCCCTCGACAGGGGCCTCGCAATGAGCAGTTCTTC. Protein: CASSPRQGPRNEQFF.

In its sample, this clonotype ranks as medium-sized. The V and J genes are TRBV9 and TRBJ1-2, with a weak D call TRBD1 (6 bases). This CDR3 has 14 amino acids. Looked up from germline, CDR1 is SGDLS and CDR2 is YYNGEE. V lost 0 bases, J lost 4 bases, and 10 bases lay in between. CDR3 protein: CASSVGQGSYGYTF. For the CDR3, the DNA is TGTGCCAGCAGCGTAGGGCAGGGGTCCTATGGCTACACCTTC.

This clonotype appeared many times. V gene TRBV7-2 combines with J gene TRBJ2-6, with D possibly called TRBD1 or TRBD2 (5 bases each). Germline V lookup: CDR1 SGHTA, CDR2 FQGNSA. CDR3 size: 16 residues. Trimming cost V 6 bases and J 0 bases, with 12 bases left between them. This CDR3 reads CASSTDGASGANVLTF. The CDR3, as DNA: TGTGCCAGCAGTACCGACGGGGCCTCTGGGGCCAACGTCCTGACTTTC.

This clonotype was recorded at least ten times. The chain recombines TRBV5-6 with TRBJ2-5, with a weak D call TRBD1 (6 bases). Germline assignment: CDR1 SGHDT and CDR2 YYEEEE. Between the trimmed V and J ends, which lost 4 bases and 4 bases, there was a span of 11 bases. CDR3 length: 13 residues. The CDR3 DNA reads as TGTGCCAGCAGCCCACGGGACACAGAGACCCAGTACTTC. Translation: CASSPRDTETQYF.

The chain recombines TRBV3-1 with TRBJ1-6; D is ambiguous. The CDR3 runs 15 residues. Germline V CDR1 and CDR2: LGHDT, YNNKEL (reference sequence). Trimming took 4 bases from V and 6 from J, leaving 13 bases between them. CDR3: CASSLSGARNSPLHF. DNA for the CDR3: TGTGCCAGCAGCCTATCGGGAGCGCGTAATTCACCCCTCCACTTT.

The genes are TRBV6-6 and TRBJ1-5; the match to TRBD1 covers 7 bases. The V gene's germline CDR1 is MNHNY and CDR2 SVGAGI (reference sequence). There are 14 residues in the CDR3. The V and J ends lost 6 bases and 1 base, in that order; junction bases with no gene match: 3. The CDR3 bases are TGTGCCAGCAGGCCCAGGGGGAGCAATCAGCCCCAGCATTTT. It codes for CASRPRGSNQPQHF.

This clonotype showed up many times. The chain has TRBV28 and TRBJ2-7; 8 bases map to TRBD1. Germline V CDR1 and CDR2: MDHEN, SYDVKM. The junction had 5 bases not matched to a gene; V was cut back by 1 base and J by 12 bases. The CDR3 extends over 12 amino acids. Here the CDR3 DNA reads TGTGCCAGCAGTTTATACCGGACAGGGCCGTACTTC. This encodes CASSLYRTGPYF.

This clonotype is labeled medium-sized. This chain connects TRBV20-1 to TRBJ2-6; no clear D gene. This CDR3 contains 14 residues. Germline loops: CDR1 DFQATT, CDR2 SNEGSKA (reference sequence). The ends were cut back, 5 bases at V and 0 bases at J, with 8 bases in the middle. CDR3 in amino acids: CSASLPSGANVLTF. CDR3 coding DNA: TGCAGTGCTTCCCTGCCCTCTGGGGCCAACGTCCTGACTTTC.

This clonotype was observed many times. The chain employs TRBV5-4 and TRBJ1-2, with unresolved D. V dropped 0 bases and J dropped 1 base, with 10 bases sitting between them. CDR1 and CDR2 (germline): SGHNT, YYREEE (reference sequence). The CDR3 spans 15 residues. The CDR3 spells CASSLDPGHNYGYTF. Written as DNA, the CDR3 is TGTGCCAGCAGCTTGGATCCTGGGCATAACTATGGCTACACCTTC.

The table lists this clonotype with many counts. Relative to the germline gene, one junction end is altered; a read error may explain this. The chain uses TRBV7-9 and TRBJ1-4; D gene ambiguous. Germline CDR1 is SEHNR and CDR2 is FQNEAQ (reference sequence). This CDR3 has 18 residues. The CDR3 here is CASSPGNAGRGTNEKLLF. The CDR3 DNA follows: TGTGCCAGCAGCCCAGGAAATGCGGGTAGAGGAACTAATGAAAAACTGCTTTTT.